The entry that follows covers one TCR beta chain sequence. Its antigen is unknown. A much larger clonotype is one base distant, so this may be a read error. This sample is part of a study of read filtering for tumor transcriptome and immune sequencing. Study-level background: Patients were 17 male and about 15 female, mean age 65.9 years, range about 47 to 85.

Losses at the gene ends were 5 bases for V and 3 bases for J; bases not matched to a gene: 7. The CDR3 spans 15 residues. Germline V CDR1 and CDR2: MDHEN, SYDVKM. Notes on the study in general: The CD138-negative fraction was mixed bone marrow immune cells, not pure T cells.

The library was built from approximately 400 ng RNA with molecular barcoded adaptors for alpha/delta and beta/gamma chains. MiXCR, applied by TCRdb to the reads, yields one record per CDR3 protein. Of around 58,000 distinct CDR3 sequences detected, about 15% appear once; the ten largest clones hold roughly 45%. This receptor was obtained from a donor aged 40 or older with multiple myeloma. The rearrangement links TRBV28 to TRBJ2-5; TRBD1 matches at 9 bases. Sequenced material: a population of CD138-negative cells sorted from bone marrow. The CDR3 spells CASSGNRGQEETQYF. The DNA for the CDR3 is TGTGCCAGCAGTGGGAACAGGGGGCAGGAAGAGACCCAGTACTTC.